This T cell receptor beta chain was retrieved from a study of CD8 T cells in Susac syndrome. Roughly 0.45 to 1 ug RNA was reverse transcribed with random hexamers. TCRdb re-analysed the immunoSEQ multiplex PCR reads in MiXCR, keeping a single row per CDR3 protein. The data show hundreds of thousands of distinct CDR3 sequences, roughly 92% seen once. The CDR3 spans 14 residues. The V end lost 0 bases, the J end lost 6 bases, and 12 bases lay between the germline ends. Germline CDR1 is LGHNA and CDR2 is YNFKEQ. TCR beta was sequenced from blood CD8+ and CD4+ T cells. The clonotype was recovered from a human donor with multiple sclerosis. Material: CD8+ T cells from PBMCs. The chain links TRBV4-2 to TRBJ2-7; no clear D. CDR3 protein: CASSQEGPPSEQYF. As DNA, the CDR3 is TGTGCCAGCAGCCAAGAAGGGCCACCATCCGAGCAGTACTTC.